A selection of T cell receptor beta chains follows, all from one sample in a study of cytomegalovirus exposure and HLA in healthy donors. The protocol was immunoSEQ multiplex PCR, while the TCRdb copy is restricted to in-frame clones and leaves out a portion. The sample has about 200,000 clones. Specimen: PBMCs. The source is a boy under 18 in good health and CMV-seronegative. Both conserved end residues are part of each CDR3. Each record gives: V gene, J gene, CDR3 protein.

TRBV29-1	TRBJ2-7	CSVLGQHSYEQYF
TRBV5-6	TRBJ1-5	CASTPPDRDNQPQHF
TRBV19	TRBJ2-1	CASSIERQGRSEQFF
TRBV18	TRBJ2-1	CASSPTSGVQISYNEQFF
TRBV7-9	TRBJ1-5	CASSRGTGNQPQHF
TRBV5-4	TRBJ2-1	CASSLAAGNNEQFF
TRBV7-2	TRBJ1-1	CASRDPLRGLNTEAFF
TRBV5-6	TRBJ1-2	CASSLLQGGYGYTF
TRBV13	TRBJ1-1	CASSLNIENTEAFF
TRBV7-2	TRBJ1-2	CASSPQGAQSGYTF
TRBV18	TRBJ2-2	CASSLRTGPGELFF
TRBV6-5	TRBJ1-1	CASSPDRGPNTEAFF
TRBV4-2	TRBJ1-4	CASSQDTRQGTRSSGEKLFF
TRBV5-1	TRBJ2-1	CASSRGLAGDYNEQFF
TRBV2	TRBJ2-1	CASRQPSGGAYNEQFF
TRBV9	TRBJ1-3	CASSVDSSGNTIYF
TRBV14	TRBJ2-3	CASSSIAGATDTQYF
TRBV6-5	TRBJ1-1	CASSYSGGVTEAFF
TRBV5-8	TRBJ1-3	CASSFRGGNTIYF
TRBV28	TRBJ2-7	CASRPRSGFEQYF
TRBV30	TRBJ2-1	CAWSVLGVAIDQQFF
TRBV7-2	TRBJ2-5	CASSLEDSFHWTQYF
TRBV2	TRBJ2-5	CASSESLSTDWQETQHF
TRBV6-4	TRBJ2-3	CASSDSSGGTDTQYF
TRBV2	TRBJ2-3	CASSEGGLAGGRGTDTQYF
TRBV18	TRBJ2-7	CASSDTGTGGPQYF
TRBV19	TRBJ2-3	CASSIRGDTQYF
TRBV7-8	TRBJ1-1	CASSFQGGTEAFF
TRBV30	TRBJ2-7	CAWSVLNEQYF
TRBV5-8	TRBJ2-7	CASSFSAGDSYEQYF
TRBV5-8	TRBJ1-5	CASSWGQGDQPQHF
TRBV6-1	TRBJ2-7	CATGTDVYEQYF
TRBV28	TRBJ1-3	CASRSSGGAGNTIYF
TRBV19	TRBJ1-5	CASRLDRENQPQHF
TRBV7-9	TRBJ1-6	CASSLGESPLHF
TRBV19	TRBJ1-1	CASSIGYWTGEGTEAFF
TRBV19	TRBJ1-1	CASIGQGWTEAFF
TRBV4-1	TRBJ2-1	CASSDSGAEQFF
TRBV30	NA	CAWSVGQGQDEQYF
TRBV6-1	TRBJ1-3	CASSEALDRLEPGNTIYF
TRBV7-9	TRBJ1-1	CASSLGGRGRNTEAFF
TRBV19	TRBJ2-3	CASTLGEITDTQYF
TRBV7-3	TRBJ2-5	CASSLNPRRGGSKLETQYF
TRBV2	TRBJ2-3	CASSFDGLGNTDTQYF
TRBV5-1	NA	CATRGLEGGEQYF
TRBV5-1	TRBJ2-1	CASSQRQGDSYNEQFF